This TCR beta chain was sequenced during a study of T-cell memory formation after mild COVID-19. Study background: TCR clusters were largely donor specific.

TCRdb reprocessed the 5' RACE reads with MiXCR, giving one entry per CDR3 protein. The sample lists 30,000 to 45,000 distinct CDR3 sequences; roughly 10% were seen once. Trimming shortened V by 0 bases and J by 5 bases, and 18 bases separated the two germline ends. Germline V lookup: CDR1 SGHRS, CDR2 YFSETQ. This CDR3 is built from 16 residues. The sequence came from a man aged 18-30 years who had mild COVID-19 (a few samples of this study predate the infection). Cell type and time point are not known. The sequencing sample was made of PBMCs or a T cell subset sorted from them (not recorded which). The chain links TRBV5-1 to TRBJ2-7, with D maybe TRBD1 (5 bases). The CDR3 DNA is TGCGCCAGCAGCTTGGAGGCAGGGTGGGGTTCGAACGAGCAGTACTTC. This codes for CASSLEAGWGSNEQYF. The full variable domain, its missing parts supplied by reference TRBV5-1 and TRBJ2-7, is KAGVTQTPRYLIKTRGQQVTLSCSPISGHRSVSWYQQTPGQGLQFLFEYFSETQRNKGNFPGRFSGRQFSNSRSEMNVSTLELGDSALYLCASSLEAGWGSNEQYFGPGTRLTVT.